These 21 T cell receptor beta chains were all obtained from the same sample, sequenced in a study of human thymus T cells (dated by TCRdb to about 2020). To prepare the library, the immunoSEQ multiplex PCR assay was applied. TCRdb carries this immuneACCESS record with in-frame sequences only. Its versions omit some clonotypes, under half of them owing to an unresolved V gene in the studies checked, with the rest unexplained. The table for this sample lists more than 45,000 clones; over 85% of them were counted only once. Around 5.9% of the sample is in the top ten clones. What was sequenced was blood. These receptor sequences come from a boy under two years old with a congenital heart defect but otherwise immunologically healthy.

This chain links TRBV19 with TRBJ2-7; the match to TRBD1 covers 9 bases. The V segment lost 9 bases and the J segment 4 bases; nucleotides outside the gene matches: 10. Germline loops: CDR1 LNHDA, CDR2 SQIVND (reference sequence). The CDR3 is 14 amino acids. The CDR3 coding sequence is TGTGCCAGCCCGCCCGGGACAGGGTCTTACGAGCAGTACTTC. Translated: CASPPGTGSYEQYF.

The chain is built from TRBV4-1 and TRBJ1-1, with no clear D. CDR1 MGHRA and CDR2 YSYEKL come from the germline V gene. The CDR3 contains 18 residues. V gave up 2 bases and J gave up 4 bases, with 23 bases separating them. The CDR3 loop is CASSQTGILIEDGTEAFF. CDR3 nucleotides: TGCGCCAGCAGCCAAACGGGGATCCTTATTGAGGACGGCACTGAAGCTTTCTTT.

This clone showed up just a few times. The rearrangement links TRBV6-5 to TRBJ2-2, with 7 bases identical to TRBD1. The CDR3 sequence is 11 residues long. The germline CDR1 and CDR2 sequences are MNHEY and SVGAGI. V trimming: 5 bases; J trimming: 10 bases; junction bases outside the gene matches: 1. CDR3: CASSTGVELFF. CDR3 in DNA: TGTGCCAGCAGTACAGGGGTGGAGCTGTTTTTT.

The chain is built from TRBV7-2 and TRBJ1-5; 9 bases are shared with TRBD1. CDR1 is SGHTA, CDR2 FQGNSA, per germline. This CDR3 region has 16 residues. Trimming removed 3 bases from V and 1 base from J; junction bases left unmatched: 4. The CDR3 DNA is TGTGCCAGCAGCTTCTCCGGGACAGGGAGCAATCAGCCCCAGCATTTT. It codes for CASSFSGTGSNQPQHF.

The chain is built from TRBV10-1 and TRBJ1-2, with D possibly TRBD1 on 6 matching bases. V lost 4 bases and J 6 bases, leaving 12 bases between the germline ends. There are 13 residues in the CDR3. Germline V gene data show CDR1 as WNHNN and CDR2 as SYGVQD (reference sequence). CDR3: CASSVTRGNGYTF. The CDR3 coding sequence is TGCGCCAGCAGTGTTACCAGGGGAAATGGCTACACCTTC.

The rearrangement joins TRBV5-1 to TRBJ2-5, with D maybe TRBD1 (6 bases). Trimming shortened V by 2 bases and J by 2 bases, and 7 bases separated the two germline ends. Germline CDR1 is SGHRS and CDR2 is YFSETQ. The CDR3 contains 13 residues. CDR3 region: CASSFDRQETQYF. The CDR3 nucleotides read TGCGCCAGCAGCTTTGACAGGCAAGAGACCCAGTACTTC.

The rearrangement uses TRBV2 and TRBJ2-7; no clear D. V lost 7 bases, J lost 6 bases, and 10 bases lay in between. Germline CDR1 SNHLY, CDR2 FYNNEI. This CDR3 has 11 residues. CDR3 protein: CASKGFGEQYF. The CDR3 DNA follows: TGTGCCAGCAAGGGTTTCGGCGAGCAGTACTTC. The full variable domain, completed using reference TRBV2 and TRBJ2-7, is EPEVTQTPSHQVTQMGQEVILRCVPISNHLYFYWYRQILGQKVEFLVSFYNNEISEKSEIFDDQFSVERPDGSNFTLKIRSTKLEDSAMYFCASKGFGEQYFGPGTRLTVT.

The chain links TRBV28 to TRBJ2-4, with 7 positions matching TRBD1. From germline, CDR1 is MDHEN and CDR2 SYDVKM. Trimming cost V 7 bases and J 8 bases; bases outside gene matches: 14. CDR3 size: 15 residues. In DNA form, the CDR3 reads TGTGCCAGCACCCCCGGGACAGCCCTTCTCCACATTCAGTACTTC. Translation gives CASTPGTALLHIQYF.

The chain combines TRBV7-9 with TRBJ2-7; 7 bases are a match to TRBD1. The CDR3 contains 18 residues. The germline gives CDR1 SEHNR, CDR2 FQNEAQ (reference sequence). With 6 bases clipped from V and 0 bases from J, the junction kept 17 bases outside the gene matches. CDR3 protein: CASSRGRSGVGVSYEQYF. In DNA, the CDR3 is TGTGCCAGCAGTAGGGGGCGGAGTGGGGTAGGGGTCTCCTACGAGCAGTACTTC. The whole variable domain, remainder taken from reference TRBV7-9 and TRBJ2-7, is DTGVSQNPRHKITKRGQNVTFRCDPISEHNRLYWYRQTLGQGPEFLTYFQNEAQLEKSRLLSDRFSAERPKGSFSTLEIQRTEQGDSAMYLCASSRGRSGVGVSYEQYFGPGTRLTVT.

V gene TRBV19 combines with J gene TRBJ2-1; maybe TRBD1 (5 bases). The CDR3 is 11 residues long. The V end was cut by 1 base, the J end by 10 bases, with 5 bases between. CDR1 and CDR2 (germline): LNHDA, SQIVND (reference sequence). DNA for the CDR3: TGTGCCAGTAGTATAGGGGGCGAGCAGTTCTTC. The encoded protein is CASSIGGEQFF.

The chain employs TRBV10-3 and TRBJ2-1, with TRBD2 identical over 8 bases. V lost 0 bases to trimming and J lost 1 base; unmatched junction nucleotides: 2. The CDR3 loop spans 16 amino acids. Per germline, CDR1 ENHRY and CDR2 SYGVKD. The chain's CDR3 is CAISESGGGSYNEQFF. The DNA for the CDR3 is TGTGCCATCAGTGAGTCGGGCGGGGGGTCCTACAATGAGCAGTTCTTC.

V usage is TRBV11-3 and J usage is TRBJ2-4; D is uncertain. Germline values: CDR1 SGHNT, CDR2 YENEEA. Trimming cost V 7 bases and J 0 bases, with 13 bases left between them. CDR3 length: 15 residues. CDR3 coding DNA: TGTGCCAGCATTAAACGGCGCCTAGCCAAAAACATTCAGTACTTC. Translating gives CASIKRRLAKNIQYF.

The chain couples TRBV4-3 to TRBJ2-1; D uncertain. Germline CDR1 reads LGHNA; CDR2 reads YSLEER. The V end was cut by 0 bases, the J end by 0 bases, with 6 bases between. There are 15 residues in the CDR3. The CDR3 nucleotides are TGCGCCAGCAGCCAAGACCTAAGCTCCTACAATGAGCAGTTCTTC. Protein sequence: CASSQDLSSYNEQFF.

The rearrangement joins TRBV27 to TRBJ2-1; D perhaps matches TRBD2 (6 bases). Germline loops: CDR1 MNHEY, CDR2 SMNVEV (reference sequence). Deletions cut 0 bases from V and 0 bases from J, with 6 bases between. The CDR3 loop spans 15 amino acids. CDR3 DNA sequence: TGTGCCAGCAGTTTATCGGGACTCTCCTACAATGAGCAGTTCTTC. This encodes CASSLSGLSYNEQFF.

The chain joins TRBV6-5 to TRBJ2-7; 7 bases agree with TRBD1. This CDR3 contains 13 residues. Germline loops: CDR1 MNHEY, CDR2 SVGAGI. The J segment lost 2 bases and the V segment lost 10 bases, leaving 8 bases of the junction unmatched. The chain's CDR3 is CATRGRRPYEQYF. In DNA form, the CDR3 reads TGTGCCACGAGGGGGCGGCGGCCCTACGAGCAGTACTTC.

The genes are TRBV4-3 and TRBJ1-6, with 8 nucleotides matching TRBD1. CDR1 and CDR2 from the germline V gene are LGHNA and YSLEER. There are 15 residues in the CDR3. V lost 4 bases, J lost 15 bases, and 14 bases stayed unmatched. The CDR3 sequence is CASSRREPGQAHLHF. Written as DNA, the CDR3 is TGCGCCAGCAGCCGAAGGGAACCGGGACAGGCCCACCTCCACTTT.

This chain uses TRBV19 with TRBJ1-2; no firm D call. Germline lookup yields CDR1 LNHDA and CDR2 SQIVND (reference sequence). Between the trimmed V and J ends, which lost 2 bases and 4 bases, there was a span of 8 bases. This CDR3 has 13 residues. In DNA form, the CDR3 reads TGTGCCAGTAGTATATCCCCCTCCTATGGCTACACCTTC. Encoded protein: CASSISPSYGYTF.

This sequence joins TRBV28 and TRBJ2-3; no definite D call. V shed 2 bases and J shed 0 bases, with 6 bases lying between them. The CDR3 covers 14 residues. Germline V gene lookup returns CDR1 MDHEN and CDR2 SYDVKM. The CDR3 DNA follows: TGTGCCAGCAGTTTAATACAGAGCACAGATACGCAGTATTTT. Its translation: CASSLIQSTDTQYF.

The rearrangement links TRBV25-1 to TRBJ1-6, with D possibly being TRBD1 (6 bases). This CDR3 comprises 15 residues. Trimming stripped 4 bases from V and 8 bases from J, with 15 bases between. CDR1 is MGHDK, CDR2 SYGVNS, per germline. This CDR3 is CASSAPNRVDSPLHF. The CDR3 DNA sequence: TGTGCCAGCAGTGCCCCCAACAGGGTAGATTCACCCCTCCACTTT.

V is TRBV30 and J is TRBJ2-3; 10 nucleotides align to TRBD2. The V gene end was trimmed by 2 bases and the J gene end by 0 bases; junction bases not matched to a gene: 5. The length of the CDR3 is 16 residues. CDR1 is GTSNPN, CDR2 SVGIG, per germline (reference sequence). For the CDR3, the DNA is TGTGCCTGGAGTCCTGGGACTAGCGTTAGCACAGATACGCAGTATTTT. Translating gives CAWSPGTSVSTDTQYF.

This chain joins TRBV4-3 and TRBJ2-5; 11 bases line up with TRBD2. Trimming cost V 0 bases and J 2 bases; bases outside gene matches: 2. The CDR3 has 16 residues. Germline CDR1 is LGHNA and CDR2 is YSLEER. CDR3 DNA: TGCGCCAGCAGCCAAGATCCTAGCGGGGGGCAAGAGACCCAGTACTTC. This sequence encodes CASSQDPSGGQETQYF.